This passage covers 3 T cell receptor beta chains from one sample sequenced in a study of cytomegalovirus exposure and HLA in healthy donors. Primers included in the PCR were 60 Vbeta and 13 Jbeta primers. Profiling relied on immunoSEQ multiplex PCR, and the TCRdb table lists in-frame clones only, not all of them. The sample has about 220,000 clones, around 75% seen once. The sequencing sample was made of PBMCs. These receptors came from a woman aged 25 to 45 in good health and CMV-seronegative.

V is TRBV7-9 and J is TRBJ1-2; maybe TRBD1 (5 bases). The germline V gene encodes CDR1 SEHNR and CDR2 FQNEAQ (reference sequence). Trimming removed 5 bases from V and 6 bases from J, with 16 bases in between. There are 14 residues in the CDR3. The CDR3 is CASSGPGEPDGYTF. The CDR3 region has the DNA TGTGCCAGCAGCGGACCGGGGGAGCCGGATGGCTACACCTTC.

This clone was detected a few times. The rearrangement joins TRBV25-1 to TRBJ2-7, with 9 bases lining up with TRBD1. The germline V gene encodes CDR1 MGHDK and CDR2 SYGVNS. V shed 7 bases, J shed 4 bases, and the junction held 5 bases outside the gene matches. The CDR3 is 13 amino acids. CDR3 sequence reads: CASMFGQGYEQYF. CDR3 nucleotides: TGTGCCAGCATGTTCGGACAGGGGTACGAGCAGTACTTC.

V gene TRBV27 combines with J gene TRBJ1-2, with TRBD1 identical over 7 bases. CDR1 and CDR2 from the germline V gene are MNHEY and SMNVEV (reference sequence). The CDR3 consists of 14 residues. Trimming at V came to 5 bases and at J to 4 bases, leaving 7 bases not matched to a gene. The CDR3 loop is CASSLTGQLYGYTF. The DNA for the CDR3 is TGTGCCAGCAGTCTAACGGGACAGCTCTATGGCTACACCTTC.